This TCR beta chain was found in a study of vaccination and CD4 T cells after COVID-19. As for the study in general: Stimulation of cells relied on overlapping spike peptides derived from SARS-CoV-2, HCoV-NL63, HCoV-OC43 and HCoV-229E.

Specified treatment: approximately 9-day PBMC culture with coronavirus spike peptide pools or control peptides (ViraFEST assay). CD4+ T cells that came from the unexposed donor were collected before the COVID-19 pandemic (2011-2018). TCR sequencing followed the expansion of antigen-specific T cells with peptide pools in ViraFEST. Where cell yield allowed, unexposed-donor CD4+ T cells were probed with SARS-CoV-2 S/N and four cold-coronavirus spikes. Germline V gene lookup returns CDR1 MDHEN and CDR2 SYDVKM. CDR3 size: 11 residues. Trimming took off 6 bases at V and 4 bases at J, with 7 bases between the two ends. CD4+ T cells that had been cultured provided DNA sequenced with the Oncomine TCR Beta short-read assay. Genomic DNA was isolated from cultured CD4+ T cells. One entry per CDR3 protein, called by TCRdb with MiXCR from the PCR reads. The sample shows fewer than 10,000 distinct CDR3 sequences, about a third of them seen only once.

The sample holds a few counts of this clonotype. The antigen is not known. The sample taken for sequencing was CD4+ T cells from blood, cultured in vitro. The J gene is TRBJ2-7, the V gene TRBV28, with D uncertain. The clonotype comes from a human donor in good health. CDR3 sequence (DNA): TGTGCCAGCAGCGCACCGTACGAGCAGTACTTC. Encoded protein: CASSAPYEQYF.